Following are 22 T cell receptor beta chains from one sample sequenced in a study of beta chain features in type 1 diabetes. As every portion of the isolated RNA was reverse transcribed, the sequencing read expressed TCRB transcripts. Libraries were prepared by immunoSEQ multiplex PCR; TCRdb keeps only in-frame clonotypes and omits some of them. The sample has 310,000 or so clones, roughly 11% seen once. Sequenced input: naive CD4+ T cells from blood. The origin of the receptors is a woman in her 30s in good health.

This clone has only a few counts. This sequence joins TRBV4-3 and TRBJ2-1; 7 nucleotides agree with TRBD2. The CDR3 is 15 residues long. The J segment lost 9 bases and the V segment lost 4 bases, leaving 12 bases of the junction unmatched. The germline V gene encodes CDR1 LGHNA and CDR2 YSLEER. CDR3 sequence (DNA): TGCGCCAGCAGCCCGGCCGATGTGGGCGGGGGTGAGCAGTTCTTC. Translated, it gives CASSPADVGGGEQFF.

The CDR3 DNA reads as TGTGCCAGCGGAGATGACGGACAAGAGACCCAGTACTTC. Translation: CASGDDGQETQYF. The chain joins TRBV2 to TRBJ2-5; D ambiguous. V dropped 8 bases and J dropped 2 bases, with 12 bases sitting between them. CDR3 length: 13 amino acids. Germline assignment: CDR1 SNHLY and CDR2 FYNNEI.

This clone was detected a few times. This sequence joins TRBV19 and TRBJ1-5; 9 bases align to TRBD1. This CDR3 has 15 residues. Germline V gene sequence: CDR1 LNHDA, CDR2 SQIVND (reference sequence). V was pared by 3 bases and J by 7 bases, with 7 bases of the junction left unmatched. The CDR3 spells CASSMGDRAQQPQHF. CDR3 nucleotide sequence: TGTGCCAGTAGTATGGGGGACAGGGCCCAACAGCCCCAGCATTTT.

The chain joins TRBV5-1 to TRBJ2-5; 10 bases agree with TRBD2. The CDR3 is 17 amino acids. Germline V gene data show CDR1 as SGHRS and CDR2 as YFSETQ. Trimming removed 0 bases from V and 5 bases from J; junction bases left unmatched: 10. The CDR3 here is CASSLAPTSGERETQYF. CDR3 coding DNA: TGCGCCAGCAGCTTGGCCCCCACTAGCGGGGAACGGGAGACCCAGTACTTC. Looking up the rest from reference TRBV5-1 and TRBJ2-5 gives the full variable domain: KAGVTQTPRYLIKTRGQQVTLSCSPISGHRSVSWYQQTPGQGLQFLFEYFSETQRNKGNFPGRFSGRQFSNSRSEMNVSTLELGDSALYLCASSLAPTSGERETQYFGPGTRLLVL.

The V gene is TRBV10-2, the J gene TRBJ1-1; maybe TRBD1 (6 bases). The length of the CDR3 is 10 residues. The germline gives CDR1 WSHSY, CDR2 SAAADI. V was shortened by 8 bases and J by 6 bases, with 7 bases between the two germline ends. CDR3 nucleotide sequence: TGCGCCAGCGGGGGCCCTGAAGCTTTCTTT. Its translation: CASGGPEAFF.

V gene TRBV6-5 combines with J gene TRBJ1-2; D is undetermined. The CDR3 consists of 14 residues. Germline V gene lookup returns CDR1 MNHEY and CDR2 SVGAGI. The V end lost 4 bases, the J end lost 2 bases, and 11 bases lay between the germline ends. The CDR3 is CASSSRFGNYGYTF. In nucleotides, the CDR3 is TGTGCCAGCAGTTCCCGTTTCGGGAACTATGGCTACACCTTC.

This clone turned up a few times. The chain combines TRBV7-2 with TRBJ2-1; 11 bases fit TRBD2. This CDR3 has 16 amino acids. The germline V gene has CDR1 SGHTA and CDR2 FQGNSA. Trimming cost V 0 bases and J 10 bases; bases outside gene matches: 8. The chain's CDR3 is CASSLAGLAGVVEQFF. The CDR3 bases are TGTGCCAGCAGCTTAGCCGGACTAGCGGGTGTAGTAGAGCAGTTCTTC.

This clone has only a few counts. For the CDR3, the DNA is TGTGCCAGCTCACTCGGGACTAGTGGGATCGATGAGCAGTTCTTC. It is translated as CASSLGTSGIDEQFF. The chain recombines TRBV18 with TRBJ2-1, with 8 positions matching TRBD2. J lost 8 bases, V lost 4 bases, and 10 bases had no gene match. This CDR3 is 15 amino acids long. Per germline, CDR1 KGHSH and CDR2 LQKENI. The complete variable domain, with remaining parts taken from reference TRBV18 and TRBJ2-1, reads NAGVMQNPRHLVRRRGQEARLRCSPMKGHSHVYWYRQLPEEGLKFMVYLQKENIIDESGMPKERFSAEFPKEGPSILRIQQVVRGDSAAYFCASSLGTSGIDEQFFGPGTRLTVL.

This clone was recorded a few times. CDR3 sequence reads: CASSPQGDNYGYTF. The CDR3 nucleotides read TGTGCCAGCAGCCCACAGGGGGATAACTATGGCTACACCTTC. The V and J genes are TRBV7-9 and TRBJ1-2, with 8 bases fitting TRBD1. Germline V CDR1 and CDR2: SEHNR, FQNEAQ (reference sequence). This CDR3 comprises 14 residues. Trimming at V came to 5 bases and at J to 1 base, leaving 3 bases not matched to a gene.

This clone was detected only a few times. J is TRBJ2-7 and V is TRBV5-1, with D possibly TRBD2 on 5 matching bases. Trimming pared 4 bases from V and 4 bases from J, leaving 21 bases between. CDR1 and CDR2 (germline): SGHRS, YFSETQ. The CDR3 is 16 residues long. The CDR3 loop reads CASSPRPPGGGYEQYF. DNA of the CDR3: TGCGCCAGCAGCCCCCGGCCCCCCGGAGGAGGATACGAGCAGTACTTC.

The table lists this clone with a few counts. The chain recombines TRBV4-1 with TRBJ1-4; 7 nucleotides align to TRBD1. The CDR3 extends over 16 amino acids. V was pared by 5 bases and J by 1 base, with 7 bases of the junction left unmatched. CDR1 and CDR2 from the germline V gene are MGHRA and YSYEKL. CDR3 region: CASSNRGRLTNEKLFF. As DNA, the CDR3 is TGCGCCAGCAGCAACAGGGGACGCTTAACTAATGAAAAACTGTTTTTT.

This clone came up a few times. The chain carries TRBV9 and TRBJ2-2; TRBD2 aligns across 7 bases. The CDR3 is 16 residues long. The germline CDR1 and CDR2 sequences are SGDLS and YYNGEE. The V and J ends lost 3 bases and 1 base, in that order; junction bases with no gene match: 6. CDR3 loop: CASSARLALNTGELFF. CDR3 sequence (DNA): TGTGCCAGCAGCGCAAGACTAGCACTGAACACCGGGGAGCTGTTTTTT.

The V gene is TRBV4-1, the J gene TRBJ2-7; D is ambiguous. Trimming took off 4 bases at V and 6 bases at J, with 16 bases between the two ends. This CDR3 has 14 residues. CDR1 is MGHRA, CDR2 YSYEKL, per germline. The CDR3 is CASSLPGVAAEQYF. CDR3 sequence (DNA): TGCGCCAGCAGCCTCCCCGGAGTAGCCGCCGAGCAGTACTTC.

The chain combines TRBV10-3 with TRBJ1-1; D is uncertain. Trimming stripped 10 bases from V and 0 bases from J, with 12 bases between. The V gene's germline CDR1 is ENHRY and CDR2 SYGVKD. CDR3 size: 13 residues. The CDR3 protein is CASTKLMNTEAFF. The CDR3, as DNA: TGTGCCAGCACCAAACTGATGAACACTGAAGCTTTCTTT.

J is TRBJ1-1 and V is TRBV6-5; D is unresolved. CDR1 MNHEY and CDR2 SVGAGI come from the germline V gene. The CDR3 contains 13 residues. The V end was cut by 7 bases, the J end by 5 bases, with 14 bases between. As DNA, the CDR3 is TGTGCCAGCAAGTTTGTGTCGAGGACTGAAGCTTTCTTT. This encodes CASKFVSRTEAFF.

In its sample, this clone was seen a few times. V and J are TRBV15 and TRBJ2-3, with TRBD2 identical over 9 bases. CDR3 size: 16 residues. Unmatched junction bases numbered 8, after V lost 4 bases and J lost 3 bases. Looked up from germline, CDR1 is LNHNV and CDR2 is YYDKDF (reference sequence). Here the CDR3 DNA reads TGTGCCACCAGCATTAGGACTAGCGCCTATACAGATACGCAGTATTTT. As protein: CATSIRTSAYTDTQYF.

The table lists this clone with a few counts. The rearrangement uses TRBV5-1 and TRBJ2-5; 8 bases are a match to TRBD1. Germline CDR1 SGHRS, CDR2 YFSETQ. This CDR3 spans 14 amino acids. V shed 4 bases and J 4 bases; nucleotides not matched to a gene: 6. CDR3 residues: CASSLGQGRETQYF. For the CDR3, the DNA is TGCGCCAGCAGCCTAGGACAGGGAAGAGAGACCCAGTACTTC.

V is TRBV5-6 and J is TRBJ1-2; 7 bases are a match to TRBD1. Germline loops: CDR1 SGHDT, CDR2 YYEEEE. The CDR3 consists of 14 residues. The V and J ends lost 3 bases and 4 bases, in that order; junction bases with no gene match: 6. The CDR3 spells CASSSGGPPYGYTF. For the CDR3, the DNA is TGTGCCAGCAGCTCAGGGGGTCCTCCCTATGGCTACACCTTC. The variable domain in full, with the rest retrieved from reference TRBV5-6 and TRBJ1-2, is DAGVTQSPTHLIKTRGQQVTLRCSPKSGHDTVSWYQQALGQGPQFIFQYYEEEERQRGNFPDRFSGHQFPNYSSELNVNALLLGDSALYLCASSSGGPPYGYTFGSGTRLTVV.

J is TRBJ1-2 and V is TRBV6-1; 7 nucleotides align to TRBD1. There are 14 residues in the CDR3. CDR1 and CDR2 from the germline V gene are MNHNS and SASEGT. V shed 6 bases, J shed 4 bases, and the junction held 8 bases outside the gene matches. The CDR3 loop is CASSLGAGGYGYTF. The CDR3 coding sequence is TGTGCCAGCAGCCTAGGGGCAGGGGGCTATGGCTACACCTTC.

The chain recombines TRBV19 with TRBJ2-1, with 9 positions matching TRBD2. The CDR3 is made up of 15 amino acids. Looked up from germline, CDR1 is LNHDA and CDR2 is SQIVND (reference sequence). V trimming: 5 bases; J trimming: 7 bases; junction bases outside the gene matches: 9. Here the CDR3 DNA reads TGTGCCAGTAGTGAATTTAGCGGGAGTTTGAATGAGCAGTTCTTC. It is translated as CASSEFSGSLNEQFF.

The rearrangement links TRBV7-2 to TRBJ2-3; 7 bases are shared with TRBD2. Germline lookup yields CDR1 SGHTA and CDR2 FQGNSA. CDR3 length equals 14 residues. V lost 7 bases to trimming and J lost 0 bases; unmatched junction nucleotides: 4. The CDR3 protein is CASNRGVSTDTQYF. CDR3 bases: TGTGCCAGCAATCGGGGGGTCAGCACAGATACGCAGTATTTT.

This clone was counted between two and nine times. The chain carries TRBV9 and TRBJ2-2, with TRBD2 identical over 11 bases. This CDR3 has 16 residues. CDR1 is SGDLS and CDR2 is YYNGEE in the germline V gene. V lost 3 bases, J lost 1 base, and 2 bases stayed unmatched. CDR3 coding DNA: TGTGCCAGCAGCGGACTAGCGGGGATGAACACCGGGGAGCTGTTTTTT. Protein product: CASSGLAGMNTGELFF.